This T cell receptor beta chain is drawn from a study of blood T cell repertoires in COVID-19. Study-wide background: The cDNA or gDNA used as material had been derived from T cells, B-cell-depleted T cells, or PBMCs.

Authors' data handling: Amplifying reference gene primers gave estimates of nucleated cell counts. TCRdb's copy holds only in-frame clones and misses some; the assay was immunoSEQ multiplex PCR. V and J calls and clone size are copied from that table; D and trimming were computed from the DNA. Counted here are some 300,000 clones, roughly 90% occurring once; the ten biggest clones make up about 1.7%. The V and J ends lost 1 base and 5 bases, in that order; junction bases with no gene match: 5. CDR3 length: 14 residues. Germline CDR1 and CDR2: SGHTA and FQGNSA. The TCR sequence derives from a woman between 25 and 40 years old with COVID-19, enrolled during active disease. The genes are TRBV7-2 and TRBJ2-7; 7 bases map to TRBD2. The sequenced sample was peripheral blood. CDR3 in amino acids: CASSLGGGRDEQYF. DNA for the CDR3: TGTGCCAGCAGCTTAGGGGGGGGAAGGGACGAGCAGTACTTC. Complete variable domain (other parts from reference TRBV7-2 and TRBJ2-7): GAGVSQSPSNKVTEKGKDVELRCDPISGHTALYWYRQSLGQGLEFLIYFQGNSAPDKSGLPSDRFSAERTGGSVSTLTIQRTQQEDSAVYLCASSLGGGRDEQYFGPGTRLTVT.